This TCR beta chain was retrieved from a study of T-cell reconstitution after alpha-beta-depleted transplantation in children. Study findings and constraints: Several hundred rapidly expanded clones from non-depleted graft cells reportedly supplied alpha-beta T cells about two months post-transplant.

During its preparation, the TCRbeta library received unique molecular identifiers. TCRdb passed the PCR reads through MiXCR, listing each CDR3 protein once. The data contain approximately 70,000 distinct CDR3 sequences, around 4.7% of them singletons. With 4 bases removed from V and 0 bases from J, the gap between germline ends came to 10 bases. Germline CDR1 reads DFQATT; CDR2 reads SNEGSKA (reference sequence). The CDR3 contains 14 residues. This clonotype appeared many times. The antigen is not known. Sequenced material: PBMCs, mostly from graft donor cells, taken 180 days after TCRalphabeta/CD19-depleted stem cell transplant. This sequence was found in a boy under two years old who had a stem cell transplant for acute myeloid leukemia, so the T cells may come from the graft donor. The chain combines TRBV20-1 with TRBJ1-3, with D hard to call. CDR3 region: CSATTRSSGNTIYF. In nucleotides, the CDR3 is TGCAGTGCTACCACACGAAGCTCTGGAAACACCATATATTTT.